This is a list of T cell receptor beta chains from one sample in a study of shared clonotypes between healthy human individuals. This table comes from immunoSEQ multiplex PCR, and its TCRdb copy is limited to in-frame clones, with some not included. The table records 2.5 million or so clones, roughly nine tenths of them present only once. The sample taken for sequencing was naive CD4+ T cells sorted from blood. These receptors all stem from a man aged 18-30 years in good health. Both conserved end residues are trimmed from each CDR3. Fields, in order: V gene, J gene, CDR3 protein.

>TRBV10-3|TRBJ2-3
AISRDPTDTQY
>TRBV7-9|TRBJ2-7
ASSNTSGSSGEQY
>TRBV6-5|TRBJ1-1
ASSSPGQGNTEAF
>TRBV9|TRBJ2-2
ASSLGTGLTGELF
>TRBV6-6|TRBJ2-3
ASSYSDTQY
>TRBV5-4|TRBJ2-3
ASTSTDTQY
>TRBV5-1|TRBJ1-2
ASSSGGTNYGYT
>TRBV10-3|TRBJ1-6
AISHEGQSPLH
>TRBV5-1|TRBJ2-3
ASSFTADTQY
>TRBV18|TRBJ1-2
ASSPGQGAMGGYT
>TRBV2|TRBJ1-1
ASSLLGSKNTEAF
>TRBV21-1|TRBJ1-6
ASSKVLRGHNSPLH
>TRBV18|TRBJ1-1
ASSPLILNTEAF
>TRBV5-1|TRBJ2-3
ASSLGSSSTDTQY
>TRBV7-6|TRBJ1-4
ASSPLIGEKLF
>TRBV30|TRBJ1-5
AWSDRRYQPQH
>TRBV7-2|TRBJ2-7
ASSSGLALGQY
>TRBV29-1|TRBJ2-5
SVAPQGGMETQY
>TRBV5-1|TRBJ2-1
ASSLQSLSSYNEQF
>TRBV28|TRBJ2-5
ASSLGGQETQY
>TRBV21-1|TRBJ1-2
ASSTRAHYGYT
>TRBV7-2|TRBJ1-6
ASSPRDTPGGPLH
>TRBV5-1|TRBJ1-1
ASSSVPGPEAF
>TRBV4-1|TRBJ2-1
ASSLPLEEQF
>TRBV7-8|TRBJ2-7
ASSLASPGTGTYEQY
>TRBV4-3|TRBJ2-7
ASSQASGSSYEQY